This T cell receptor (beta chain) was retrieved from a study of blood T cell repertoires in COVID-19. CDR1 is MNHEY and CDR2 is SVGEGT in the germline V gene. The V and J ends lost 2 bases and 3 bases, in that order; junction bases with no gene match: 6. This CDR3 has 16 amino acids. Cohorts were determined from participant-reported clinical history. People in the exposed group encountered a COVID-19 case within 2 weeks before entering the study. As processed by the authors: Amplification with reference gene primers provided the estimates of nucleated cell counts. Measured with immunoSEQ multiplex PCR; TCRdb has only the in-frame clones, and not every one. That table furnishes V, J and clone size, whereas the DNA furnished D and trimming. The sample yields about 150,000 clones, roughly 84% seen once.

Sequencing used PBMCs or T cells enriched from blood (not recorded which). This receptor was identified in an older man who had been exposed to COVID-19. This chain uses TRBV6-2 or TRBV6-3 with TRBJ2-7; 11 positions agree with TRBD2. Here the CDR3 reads CASSYIAGGYIYEQYF. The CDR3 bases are TGTGCCAGCAGTTACATAGCGGGAGGGTACATCTACGAGCAGTACTTC.